This TCR beta chain came from a study of breast tumors, draining lymph nodes, adjacent tissues. Comments on this clonotype: A much larger clone lies one base from this, so it may be a read error.

The CDR3 loop spans 11 amino acids. Germline values: CDR1 DFQATT, CDR2 SNEGSKA (reference sequence). The lymph nodes were axillary draining lymph nodes from breast cancer patients. TCRdb analysed the multiplex PCR reads with MiXCR anew, one entry per CDR3 protein. The sample lists 150,000 to 250,000 distinct CDR3 sequences, over 25% seen once, with around 4.4% in the top ten. The sequencing sample was made of axillary lymph node tissue. This TCR was recovered from a female donor with breast cancer. Some clones in this sample may be carry-over from other donors' samples. The J gene is TRBJ2-1, the V gene TRBV20-1, with a tentative D call TRBD2 (5 bases). CDR3 region: CSATEGSAPSF. CDR3 bases: TGCAGTGCTACGGAAGGGAGCGCCCCCTCCTTC.